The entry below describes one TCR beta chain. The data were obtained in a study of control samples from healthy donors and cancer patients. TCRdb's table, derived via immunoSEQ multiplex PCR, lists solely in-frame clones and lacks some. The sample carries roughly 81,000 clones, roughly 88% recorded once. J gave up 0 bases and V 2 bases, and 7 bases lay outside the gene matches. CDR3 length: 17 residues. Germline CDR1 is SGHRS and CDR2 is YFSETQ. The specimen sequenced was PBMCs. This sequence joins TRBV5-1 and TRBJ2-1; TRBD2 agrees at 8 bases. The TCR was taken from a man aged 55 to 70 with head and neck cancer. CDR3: CASSFDGRAPSYNEQFF. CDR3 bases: TGCGCCAGCAGCTTTGACGGGAGGGCCCCCTCCTACAATGAGCAGTTCTTC.